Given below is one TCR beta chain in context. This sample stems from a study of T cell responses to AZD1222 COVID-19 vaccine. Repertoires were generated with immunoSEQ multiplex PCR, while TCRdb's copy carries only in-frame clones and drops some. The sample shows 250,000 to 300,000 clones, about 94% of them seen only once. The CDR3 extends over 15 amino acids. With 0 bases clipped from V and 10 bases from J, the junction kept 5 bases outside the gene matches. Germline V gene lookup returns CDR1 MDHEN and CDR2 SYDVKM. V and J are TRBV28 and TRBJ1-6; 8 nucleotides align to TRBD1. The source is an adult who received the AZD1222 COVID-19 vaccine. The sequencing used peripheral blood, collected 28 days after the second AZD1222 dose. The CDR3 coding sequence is TGTGCCAGCAGTTTATGGACAGGGGAGGGCTCACCCCTCCACTTT. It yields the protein CASSLWTGEGSPLHF.